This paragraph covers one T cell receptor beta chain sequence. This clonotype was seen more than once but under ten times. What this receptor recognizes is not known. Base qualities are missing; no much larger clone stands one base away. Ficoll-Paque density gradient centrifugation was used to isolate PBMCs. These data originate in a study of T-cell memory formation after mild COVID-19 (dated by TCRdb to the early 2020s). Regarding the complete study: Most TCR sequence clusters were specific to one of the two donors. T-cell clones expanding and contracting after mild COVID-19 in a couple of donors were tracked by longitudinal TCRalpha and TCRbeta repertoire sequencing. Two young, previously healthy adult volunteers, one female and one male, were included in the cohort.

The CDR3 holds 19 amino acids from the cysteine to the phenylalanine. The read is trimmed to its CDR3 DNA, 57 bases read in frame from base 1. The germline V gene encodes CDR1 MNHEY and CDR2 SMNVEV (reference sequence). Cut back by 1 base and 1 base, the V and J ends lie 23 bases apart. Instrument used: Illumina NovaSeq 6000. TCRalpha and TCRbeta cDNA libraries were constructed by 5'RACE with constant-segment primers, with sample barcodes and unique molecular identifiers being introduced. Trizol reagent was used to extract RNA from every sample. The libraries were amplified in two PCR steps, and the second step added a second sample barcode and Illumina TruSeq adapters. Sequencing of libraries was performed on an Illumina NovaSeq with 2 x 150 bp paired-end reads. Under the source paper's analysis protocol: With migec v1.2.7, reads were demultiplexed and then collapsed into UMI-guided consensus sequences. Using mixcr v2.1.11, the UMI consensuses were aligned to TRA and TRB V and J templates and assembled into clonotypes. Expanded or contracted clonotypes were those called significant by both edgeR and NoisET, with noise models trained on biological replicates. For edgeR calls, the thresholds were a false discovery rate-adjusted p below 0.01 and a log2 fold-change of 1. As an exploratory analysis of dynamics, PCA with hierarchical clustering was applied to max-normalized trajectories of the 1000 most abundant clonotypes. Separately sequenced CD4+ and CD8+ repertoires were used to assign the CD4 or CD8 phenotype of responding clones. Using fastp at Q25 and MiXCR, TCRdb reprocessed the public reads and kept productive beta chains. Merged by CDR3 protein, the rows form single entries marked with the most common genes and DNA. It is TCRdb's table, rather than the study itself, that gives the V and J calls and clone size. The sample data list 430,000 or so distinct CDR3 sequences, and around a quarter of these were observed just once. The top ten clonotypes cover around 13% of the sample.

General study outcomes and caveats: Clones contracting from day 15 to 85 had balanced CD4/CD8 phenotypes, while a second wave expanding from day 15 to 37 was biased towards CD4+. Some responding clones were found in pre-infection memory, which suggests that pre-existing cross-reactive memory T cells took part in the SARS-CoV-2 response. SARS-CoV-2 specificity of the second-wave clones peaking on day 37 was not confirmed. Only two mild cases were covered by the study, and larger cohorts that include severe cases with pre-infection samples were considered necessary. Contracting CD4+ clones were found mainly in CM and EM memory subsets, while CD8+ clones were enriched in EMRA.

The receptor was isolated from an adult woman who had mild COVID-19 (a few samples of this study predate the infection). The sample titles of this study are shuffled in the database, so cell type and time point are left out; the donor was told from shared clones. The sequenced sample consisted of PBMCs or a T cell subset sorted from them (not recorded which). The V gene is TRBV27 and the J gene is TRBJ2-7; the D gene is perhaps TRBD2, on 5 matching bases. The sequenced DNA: TGTGCCAGCAGTTTATTAGGTCCCTTGAGGGATTCGGAATCCTACGAGCAGTACTTC. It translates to CASSLLGPLRDSESYEQYF.